This entry lists 20 T cell receptor beta chains sequenced from one sample in a study of OX40 agonist ivuxolimab in advanced cancers. TCRdb's table, derived via immunoSEQ multiplex PCR, lists solely in-frame clones and lacks some. The sample includes around 100,000 clones, 80% to 90% of them seen just once. Sequences were derived from CD4+ or CD8+ T cells sorted from blood, sampled in a trial of the OX40 agonist ivuxolimab. Every receptor here comes from an adult with an advanced solid tumor such as melanoma, head and neck, liver or kidney cancer.

The V gene is TRBV18, the J gene TRBJ1-1; no firm D call. The CDR3 is 14 residues long. Germline assignment: CDR1 KGHSH and CDR2 LQKENI. The V gene lost 6 bases and the J gene lost 2 bases, with 13 bases spanning the gap. CDR3 DNA: TGTGCCAGCTCGCGGGCGGCGGTAAACACTGAAGCTTTCTTT. This translates into CASSRAAVNTEAFF.

V gene TRBV4-3 combines with J gene TRBJ1-2, with 7 bases lining up with TRBD1. The CDR3 is 14 residues long. V lost 2 bases, J lost 4 bases, and 4 bases stayed unmatched. Germline CDR1 reads LGHNA; CDR2 reads YSLEER. This CDR3 reads CASSQQQGTYGYTF. In nucleotides, the CDR3 is TGCGCCAGCAGCCAACAACAGGGGACCTATGGCTACACCTTC.

This clone was seen a few times. The J gene is TRBJ2-7, the V gene TRBV19; TRBD2 is a possible D gene (6 bases). The CDR3 is 16 residues long. V shed 1 base and J shed 0 bases, with 13 bases lying between them. Germline V gene data show CDR1 as LNHDA and CDR2 as SQIVND (reference sequence). The CDR3 nucleotides read TGTGCCAGTAGTATAGTGGGCGGGGCGAGCTCCTACGAGCAGTACTTC. It yields the protein CASSIVGGASSYEQYF.

The rearrangement links TRBV9 to TRBJ2-7, with D perhaps TRBD1 (6 bases). Germline V lookup: CDR1 SGDLS, CDR2 YYNGEE. This CDR3 spans 16 amino acids. The V end lost 4 bases, the J end lost 2 bases, and 19 bases lay between the germline ends. As DNA, the CDR3 is TGTGCCAGCAGCCCCCAGGGACAAGGGTTCACCTACGAGCAGTACTTC. It encodes CASSPQGQGFTYEQYF.

This chain joins TRBV6-5 and TRBJ1-2, with unresolved D. Trimming removed 3 bases from V and 4 bases from J, with 12 bases in between. Germline CDR1 MNHEY, CDR2 SVGAGI. The CDR3 extends over 14 amino acids. The CDR3 nucleotides are TGTGCCAGCAGTTATCGGAATACGGCCTATGGCTACACCTTC. Its protein product is CASSYRNTAYGYTF.

The sample holds one count of this clone. The chain is built from TRBV4-2 and TRBJ1-5, with TRBD1 as a possible D gene (6 bases). Germline CDR1 and CDR2: LGHNA and YNFKEQ. The CDR3 consists of 16 residues. V dropped 1 base and J dropped 5 bases, with 15 bases sitting between them. In DNA, the CDR3 is TGTGCCAGCAGCCAAGGAGTATCAGGGGTCGATCAGCCCCAGCATTTT. This translates into CASSQGVSGVDQPQHF.

J is TRBJ2-7 and V is TRBV4-1, with 9 positions matching TRBD2. The CDR3 is 17 amino acids. With 3 bases clipped from V and 0 bases from J, the junction kept 9 bases outside the gene matches. Germline CDR1 reads MGHRA; CDR2 reads YSYEKL. The CDR3, as DNA: TGCGCCAGCAGCCACCCTCTGGCGGGGGGGCGCTCCTACGAGCAGTACTTC. This translates into CASSHPLAGGRSYEQYF.

About this clone: This CDR3 is also generated by other DNA sequences in the sample. The V and J genes are TRBV6-1 and TRBJ2-6; possibly TRBD1 for D (6 bases). CDR1 is MNHNS, CDR2 SASEGT, per germline. V dropped 6 bases and J dropped 1 base, with 10 bases sitting between them. The CDR3 consists of 15 residues. In DNA form, the CDR3 reads TGTGCCAGCAGGGCTACAGGGTCTGGGGCCAACGTCCTGACTTTC. Its protein product is CASRATGSGANVLTF.

The chain is built from TRBV29-1 and TRBJ2-5, with D possibly matching TRBD2 (6 bases). CDR1 SQVTM and CDR2 ANQGSEA come from the germline V gene. Trimming stripped 3 bases from V and 5 bases from J, with 10 bases between. The CDR3 has 12 amino acids. The CDR3 protein is CSVELGGETQYF. The CDR3 DNA sequence: TGCAGCGTTGAGCTTGGAGGGGAGACCCAGTACTTC.

J is TRBJ2-2 and V is TRBV10-3; weak D call: TRBD1 (6 bases). Germline V gene data show CDR1 as ENHRY and CDR2 as SYGVKD. This CDR3 comprises 18 residues. The V end was cut by 6 bases, the J end by 3 bases, with 23 bases between. The CDR3 is CAISRTGSGFRDTGELFF. The DNA for the CDR3 is TGTGCCATCAGCCGAACAGGGTCTGGTTTCCGGGACACCGGGGAGCTGTTTTTT.

The chain carries TRBV7-9 and TRBJ1-2; 9 nucleotides align to TRBD1. This CDR3 spans 15 amino acids. Germline V gene sequence: CDR1 SEHNR, CDR2 FQNEAQ (reference sequence). The trim removed 5 bases at V and 2 bases at J, leaving 6 bases unmatched. CDR3 coding DNA: TGTGCCAGCAGCCCACAGGGGGCGCAGAACTATGGCTACACCTTC. Protein: CASSPQGAQNYGYTF.

This chain connects TRBV18 to TRBJ1-5; possible D gene TRBD1, 5 bases. V lost 5 bases and J lost 5, with 16 bases in between. Germline CDR1 KGHSH, CDR2 LQKENI. The CDR3 extends over 15 amino acids. The CDR3 DNA reads as TGTGCCAGCTCAGGACCTCGGGGAGGGGATCAGCCCCAGCATTTT. This translates into CASSGPRGGDQPQHF. Complete variable domain (other parts from reference TRBV18 and TRBJ1-5): NAGVMQNPRHLVRRRGQEARLRCSPMKGHSHVYWYRQLPEEGLKFMVYLQKENIIDESGMPKERFSAEFPKEGPSILRIQQVVRGDSAAYFCASSGPRGGDQPQHFGDGTRLSIL.

The rearrangement joins TRBV10-3 to TRBJ1-1, with unresolved D. The germline V and J ends were trimmed by 3 bases and 3 bases, with 8 bases remaining between them. The CDR3 has 13 amino acids. Germline V gives CDR1 ENHRY, CDR2 SYGVKD. In nucleotides, the CDR3 is TGTGCCATCAGTGATAACGGCGACACTGAAGCTTTCTTT. This translates into CAISDNGDTEAFF.

The V gene is TRBV5-4, the J gene TRBJ2-2; maybe TRBD2 (5 bases). Germline values: CDR1 SGHNT, CDR2 YYREEE (reference sequence). The CDR3 extends over 15 amino acids. V lost 3 bases and J lost 5, with 14 bases in between. The CDR3 DNA follows: TGTGCCAGCAGCTGGGGTGGAGGCGGTACCGGGGAGCTGTTTTTT. Its protein is CASSWGGGGTGELFF.

The V call is TRBV18, the J call TRBJ2-3; no clear D gene. CDR3 length equals 14 residues. Trimming removed 0 bases from V and 5 bases from J, with 9 bases in between. Germline V lookup: CDR1 KGHSH, CDR2 LQKENI. The CDR3 loop is CASSPPSPRDTQYF. For the CDR3, the DNA is TGTGCCAGCTCACCACCCTCCCCTAGAGATACGCAGTATTTT.

The chain carries TRBV5-1 and TRBJ2-1, with D perhaps TRBD2 (7 bases). Trimming left V 4 bases short and J 9 bases short, with 11 bases between. Looked up from germline, CDR1 is SGHRS and CDR2 is YFSETQ. The CDR3 is 12 amino acids. CDR3 sequence: CASSLGGREQFF. As DNA, the CDR3 is TGCGCCAGCAGCCTGGGGGGGCGTGAGCAGTTCTTC.

The CDR3 loop is CASSLSVATNEKLFF. The CDR3 DNA follows: TGTGCCAGCAGTTTATCGGTTGCAACTAATGAAAAACTGTTTTTT. The J gene is TRBJ1-4, the V gene TRBV27; D is ambiguous. The germline V gene has CDR1 MNHEY and CDR2 SMNVEV (reference sequence). V lost 0 bases to trimming and J lost 0 bases, with 5 bases between them. This CDR3 spans 15 amino acids. Variable domain in full (rest from reference TRBV27 and TRBJ1-4): EAQVTQNPRYLITVTGKKLTVTCSQNMNHEYMSWYRQDPGLGLRQIYYSMNVEVTDKGDVPEGYKVSRKEKRNFPLILESPSPNQTSLYFCASSLSVATNEKLFFGSGTQLSVL.

The genes are TRBV7-9 and TRBJ1-2; maybe TRBD1 (5 bases). Germline loops: CDR1 SEHNR, CDR2 FQNEAQ (reference sequence). CDR3 length equals 12 residues. V was pared by 3 bases and J by 8 bases, with 10 bases between. The CDR3 loop reads CASSLDIMGYTF. CDR3 in DNA: TGTGCCAGCAGCTTGGACATCATGGGCTACACCTTC.

This chain joins TRBV7-2 and TRBJ1-1; no firm D call. The length of the CDR3 is 14 residues. Deletions cut 3 bases from V and 4 bases from J, with 12 bases between. Per the germline V gene, CDR1 is SGHTA and CDR2 is FQGNSA. The CDR3 bases are TGTGCCAGCAGCTTTTTCACTCAGATCACTGAAGCTTTCTTT. Its translation is CASSFFTQITEAFF.

This clone was seen once. The chain is built from TRBV19 and TRBJ2-7; D call uncertain. The CDR3 has 14 residues. V was trimmed by 3 bases and J by 1 base, leaving 10 bases between them. Per germline, CDR1 LNHDA and CDR2 SQIVND (reference sequence). CDR3 DNA: TGTGCCAGTAGTATTTTGGACGGATCCTACGAGCAGTACTTC. Translated, it gives CASSILDGSYEQYF.